The text below deals with one T cell receptor beta chain. What it binds is unknown. The data were taken from a study of CD8+CD57+ T cells in acquired aplastic anemia. On the study more broadly: Each DNA sample taken from sorted CD4+ and CD8+ cells came to 3.2 ug on average. Study conclusions and caveats: Fewer than 35 sequences, all CD8+ CDR3, were shared between patients and controls. Levels of CD8+ Simpson's diversity were not significantly distinct in patients versus controls.

CDR3 and TCR beta VDJ profiling relied on genomic DNA as the template. TCRdb reprocessed the reads with MiXCR, giving one entry per CDR3 protein. The sample records 260,000 or so distinct CDR3 sequences, 82% being singletons. The sequenced patients had an expansion of CD8+CD57+ cells seen by flow cytometry. A severe acquired aplastic anemia diagnosis applied to all patients. The CDR3 is 15 residues long. Germline V CDR1 and CDR2: SGHVS, FQNEAQ. V was cut by 0 bases and J by 13 bases, with 21 bases left in between. This clonotype was obtained from a human donor with aplastic anemia. The chain links TRBV7-8 to TRBJ1-1, with D hard to call. The sequenced material came from sorted CD4+, CD8+, or CD8+CD57+ T cells (not recorded which) from PBMCs. CDR3 bases: TGTGCCAGCAGCTTAGCGGGGAGACCCGATACGCAGTATTTCTTT. Translating gives CASSLAGRPDTQYFF.